The clone carrying this TCR beta chain was picked up a small number of times. The record originates from a study of T-cell reconstitution after alpha-beta-depleted transplantation in children. Germline V gives CDR1 LGHNT, CDR2 FRNRAP. CDR3 size: 14 residues. The V end was cut by 1 base, the J end by 5 bases, with 8 bases between. Unique molecular identifiers tagged the TCRbeta library. Each CDR3 protein gets one entry after TCRdb re-called the PCR reads with MiXCR. This table has just under 550,000 distinct CDR3 sequences, around 20% appearing once. This clonotype was obtained from a human donor who donated a stem cell graft to a child with acute lymphoblastic leukemia. This sample comprised PBMCs from the stem cell graft donor, obtained from the stem cell graft. J is TRBJ2-2 and V is TRBV12-5, with a weak D call TRBD2 (6 bases). CDR3 residues: CASGLAGLTGELFF. The CDR3 region has the DNA TGTGCTAGTGGTTTGGCGGGACTTACCGGGGAGCTGTTTTTT.